This T cell receptor beta chain was found in a study of neoadjuvant anti-PD-1 for oral cavity cancer. Study outcomes and limitations: Higher pretreatment Treg/Th17 ratios tracked higher pretreatment blood clonality. PBMC Gini-index clonality exceeded responders' in non-responders post-nivolumab.

Remarks on this clone: The target antigen is unknown.

V shed 6 bases and J 1 base; nucleotides not matched to a gene: 4. CDR1 is MNHEY, CDR2 SVGAGI, per germline. The CDR3 has 14 residues. Sequenced by immunoSEQ multiplex PCR; TCRdb stores in-frame clones only, minus some. The table shows over 80,000 clones, with more than 80% occurring only once. Patients had newly diagnosed, untreated stage II-IVA oral cavity squamous cell carcinoma. This TCR was recovered from a person between 40 and 85 years old with oral cavity squamous cell carcinoma. The sequenced sample was PBMCs, obtained before nivolumab (anti-PD-1) treatment. The rearrangement links TRBV6-5 to TRBJ1-1; 8 nucleotides align to TRBD1. CDR3 region: CASRPDRANTEAFF. CDR3 DNA: TGTGCCAGCAGGCCGGACAGGGCGAACACTGAAGCTTTCTTT.